The count of the clone carrying this TCR beta chain is one. The antigen is undetermined. The sample has other DNA sequences that encode this CDR3 too. This entry comes from a study of T cell responses to AZD1222 COVID-19 vaccine. Study outcomes and limitations: Repertoires were obtained only post-peak T cell response. Spike-specific TCR breadth rose after two AZD1222 doses, and depth rose as well. Only a handful of people who got AZD1222 tested seropositive at baseline.

Profiling relied on immunoSEQ multiplex PCR, and the TCRdb table lists in-frame clones only, not all of them. The sample records some 180,000 clones, just over 90% being singletons. Pooling of second doses given at about 4 or about 12 weeks was done. Trimming removed 0 bases at V and 4 bases at J, with 13 bases between. The CDR3 has 15 amino acids. Germline-derived CDR1 and CDR2 are SGDLS and YYNGEE. The rearrangement joins TRBV9 to TRBJ1-2, with D perhaps matching TRBD1 (5 bases). Material: peripheral blood, obtained 28 days after the second AZD1222 dose. This sequence was found in an adult who received the AZD1222 COVID-19 vaccine. In DNA form, the CDR3 reads TGTGCCAGCAGCGTAGGGGCAGGGCAGGGCTATGGCTACACCTTC. Protein sequence: CASSVGAGQGYGYTF.